The next 29 T cell receptor beta chains were all read from a single sample in a study of CD4+ T cells in melanoma (dated by TCRdb to 2022 to 2024). The library was prepared using the immunoSEQ multiplex PCR assay. TCRdb took this table from immuneACCESS and kept in-frame rearrangements with V and J called. Such tables lack part of the clones; where checked against another copy, unresolved V genes explain under half of the gap, and the rest is unexplained. This sample has around 50,000 clones in its table, and approximately 92% of those were observed once. Together, the top ten hold 12% of the sample. Sample: peripheral blood. These receptors came from a human donor with melanoma.

This chain joins TRBV2 and TRBJ2-7; the D gene is possibly TRBD1 (6 bases). Trimming took 5 bases from V and 7 from J, leaving 12 bases between them. The germline V gene has CDR1 SNHLY and CDR2 FYNNEI. This CDR3 is 12 amino acids long. CDR3 bases: TGTGCCAGCAGTTCGGACAGAATTGAGCAGTACTTC. Translated: CASSSDRIEQYF.

This clone was observed once. The J gene is TRBJ1-6, the V gene TRBV11-2; maybe TRBD1 (6 bases). This CDR3 contains 17 residues. CDR1 is SGHAT and CDR2 is FQNNGV in the germline V gene. With 1 base removed from V and 7 bases from J, the gap between germline ends came to 17 bases. The CDR3 region is CASSLAGAGDWNSPLHF. The CDR3 nucleotides read TGTGCCAGCAGCTTAGCGGGGGCAGGGGATTGGAATTCACCCCTCCACTTT.

CDR3 sequence reads: CASSLMGSQPQHF. As DNA, the CDR3 is TGCGCCAGCAGCTTGATGGGTTCTCAGCCCCAGCATTTT. This sequence joins TRBV5-1 and TRBJ1-5; D not resolved. Trimming cost V 1 base and J 6 bases, with 8 bases left between them. Germline assignment: CDR1 SGHRS and CDR2 YFSETQ. There are 13 residues in the CDR3.

The V and J genes are TRBV6-1 and TRBJ1-3; D is possibly TRBD1 (5 bases). CDR3 length equals 13 residues. V lost 11 bases and J 3 bases, leaving 14 bases between the germline ends. Looked up from germline, CDR1 is MNHNS and CDR2 is SASEGT. The CDR3 spells CAGGERIGNTIYF. DNA of the CDR3: TGTGCCGGGGGGGAAAGAATTGGAAACACCATATATTTT.

CDR3 bases: TGTGCCAGCAGCTTAGGGTATGCGGAGTATTACGAGCAGTACTTC. It is translated as CASSLGYAEYYEQYF. This chain joins TRBV11-2 and TRBJ2-7; D uncertain. The CDR3 totals 15 residues. Germline V CDR1 and CDR2: SGHAT, FQNNGV. Deletions cut 1 base from V and 4 bases from J, with 14 bases between.

This sequence joins TRBV18 and TRBJ2-4; 7 nucleotides line up with TRBD1. The germline V gene encodes CDR1 KGHSH and CDR2 LQKENI. The ends lost 4 bases at V and 2 bases at J; junction bases unmatched: 14. The CDR3 spans 18 residues. For the CDR3, the DNA is TGTGCCAGCTCACAATCTGGACAGGCCCCCGGGACCAAAAACATTCAGTACTTC. Protein sequence: CASSQSGQAPGTKNIQYF.

The chain couples TRBV13 to TRBJ2-7, with 8 bases matching TRBD1. In germline, CDR1 is PRHDT, CDR2 FYEKMQ (reference sequence). V lost 5 bases and J lost 4; bases outside the gene matches: 7. The CDR3 length is 14 residues. The CDR3 reads CASSSWTGRYEQYF. The CDR3 DNA follows: TGTGCCAGCAGCAGTTGGACAGGGCGGTACGAGCAGTACTTC. Together with reference TRBV13 and TRBJ2-7, the CDR3 gives the full variable domain: AAGVIQSPRHLIKEKRETATLKCYPIPRHDTVYWYQQGPGQDPQFLISFYEKMQSDKGSIPDRFSAQQFSDYHSELNMSSLELGDSALYFCASSSWTGRYEQYFGPGTRLTVT.

The chain couples TRBV7-3 to TRBJ2-2; D uncertain. The V end was cut by 6 bases, the J end by 5 bases, with 7 bases between. There are 12 residues in the CDR3. Germline CDR1 and CDR2: SGHTA and FQGTGA. CDR3: CASSSPTGELFF. CDR3 nucleotide sequence: TGTGCCAGCAGTTCTCCGACCGGGGAGCTGTTTTTT.

The gene calls are TRBV7-9 and TRBJ2-2, with 10 bases identical to TRBD1. CDR3 size: 13 residues. J gave up 7 bases and V 10 bases, and 6 bases lay outside the gene matches. Germline-derived CDR1 and CDR2 are SEHNR and FQNEAQ (reference sequence). CDR3 DNA: TGTGCCACCCACTGGGACAGGGGCGGGGAGCTGTTTTTT. This translates into CATHWDRGGELFF.

The chain has TRBV2 and TRBJ2-5; D is tentatively TRBD1 or TRBD2 (5 bases each). This CDR3 region has 12 residues. Between the trimmed V and J ends, which lost 6 bases and 7 bases, there was a span of 12 bases. Looked up from germline, CDR1 is SNHLY and CDR2 is FYNNEI. The CDR3 region is CASRSGGGTQYF. DNA of the CDR3: TGTGCCAGCAGGTCAGGTGGGGGGACCCAGTACTTC. The variable domain in full, completed from reference TRBV2 and TRBJ2-5, reads EPEVTQTPSHQVTQMGQEVILRCVPISNHLYFYWYRQILGQKVEFLVSFYNNEISEKSEIFDDQFSVERPDGSNFTLKIRSTKLEDSAMYFCASRSGGGTQYFGPGTRLLVL.

The chain combines TRBV25-1 with TRBJ2-3; 10 bases agree with TRBD2. Unmatched junction bases numbered 4, after V lost 3 bases and J lost 1 base. The length of the CDR3 is 16 residues. Germline CDR1 MGHDK, CDR2 SYGVNS. CDR3 sequence: CASSDSGGSGTDTQYF. Here the CDR3 DNA reads TGTGCCAGCAGTGATAGCGGGGGGTCGGGCACAGATACGCAGTATTTT.

The chain is built from TRBV4-1 and TRBJ1-5; D may be TRBD1 (6 bases). This CDR3 has 13 residues. Trimming stripped 3 bases from V and 10 bases from J, with 13 bases between. The germline CDR1 and CDR2 sequences are MGHRA and YSYEKL. The CDR3 region has the DNA TGCGCCAGCAGCCAGAGGGGGGAGCAACCCCAGCATTTT. Translated, it gives CASSQRGEQPQHF.

This chain joins TRBV27 and TRBJ1-2; 9 bases are shared with TRBD1. Trimming at V came to 5 bases and at J to 4 bases, leaving 5 bases not matched to a gene. This CDR3 is built from 14 residues. The germline V gene has CDR1 MNHEY and CDR2 SMNVEV (reference sequence). The DNA of the CDR3 is TGTGCCAGCAGTCGGACAGGGGTGAGCTATGGCTACACCTTC. It translates to CASSRTGVSYGYTF.

This clone was seen a single time. The rearrangement joins TRBV7-9 to TRBJ2-1; D gene unclear. Germline V gene sequence: CDR1 SEHNR, CDR2 FQNEAQ (reference sequence). The CDR3 consists of 13 residues. Trimming shortened V by 2 bases and J by 6 bases, and 8 bases separated the two germline ends. Here the CDR3 DNA reads TGTGCCAGCAGCTTACTAAGGGTCAATGAGCAGTTCTTC. Protein: CASSLLRVNEQFF.

The chain has TRBV2 and TRBJ1-1; a possible D gene is TRBD1 (6 bases). The CDR3 is 19 residues long. CDR1 and CDR2 from the germline V gene are SNHLY and FYNNEI. V dropped 7 bases and J dropped 4 bases, with 31 bases sitting between them. The DNA of the CDR3 is TGTGCCAGCATCACAAGGGGCCGACAGGAAGGCTGGAAGGGCACTGAAGCTTTCTTT. Translation: CASITRGRQEGWKGTEAFF.

This clone has only a few counts. The chain has TRBV6-5 and TRBJ1-5; D gene unclear. The length of the CDR3 is 13 residues. The V gene lost 5 bases and the J gene lost 0 bases, with 5 bases spanning the gap. Germline CDR1 MNHEY, CDR2 SVGAGI. The CDR3 DNA is TGTGCCAGCAGTGATTATAGCAATCAGCCCCAGCATTTT. Encoded protein: CASSDYSNQPQHF.

This sequence joins TRBV6-5 and TRBJ2-1; 11 positions agree with TRBD2. Germline loops: CDR1 MNHEY, CDR2 SVGAGI. The V segment lost 6 bases and the J segment 5 bases; nucleotides outside the gene matches: 6. The CDR3 is 15 amino acids. The CDR3 DNA reads TGTGCCAGCAGCCGTGCTAGCGGGGGGAACAATGAGCAGTTCTTC. It specifies CASSRASGGNNEQFF.

This chain connects TRBV5-4 to TRBJ2-6; 7 nucleotides agree with TRBD1. V shed 7 bases, J shed 4 bases, and the junction held 17 bases outside the gene matches. The CDR3 contains 18 residues. Looked up from germline, CDR1 is SGHNT and CDR2 is YYREEE (reference sequence). CDR3 DNA sequence: TGTGCCAGCGCCCCGAGGGGACAGACGTTTTCCGGGGCCAACGTCCTGACTTTC. Amino acid sequence: CASAPRGQTFSGANVLTF.

This chain uses TRBV7-9 with TRBJ2-3; TRBD2 matches 8 bases. Germline trimming cut 3 bases from V and 2 bases from J; bases unmatched to any gene: 4. The CDR3 sequence is 15 residues long. Germline V CDR1 and CDR2: SEHNR, FQNEAQ (reference sequence). The DNA of the CDR3 is TGTGCCAGCAGCTTCGTAGCGGGGTCCACAGATACGCAGTATTTT. It is translated as CASSFVAGSTDTQYF.

This chain connects TRBV9 to TRBJ2-3, with 12 bases aligning to TRBD2. J lost 2 bases, V lost 4 bases, and 2 bases had no gene match. This CDR3 spans 15 amino acids. CDR1 is SGDLS and CDR2 is YYNGEE in the germline V gene. The CDR3 region is CASSRTSGVTDTQYF. In DNA, the CDR3 is TGTGCCAGCAGCCGGACTAGCGGGGTCACAGATACGCAGTATTTT.

The chain carries TRBV5-1 and TRBJ2-2, with D perhaps matching TRBD2 (6 bases). This CDR3 comprises 15 residues. The germline V gene has CDR1 SGHRS and CDR2 YFSETQ. The germline V and J ends were trimmed by 0 bases and 4 bases, with 10 bases remaining between them. The CDR3 loop is CASSLVAGSTGELFF. CDR3 nucleotide sequence: TGCGCCAGCAGCTTGGTGGCGGGGAGCACCGGGGAGCTGTTTTTT.

This chain uses TRBV6-5 with TRBJ1-1, with 7 positions matching TRBD1. Trimming took 4 bases from V and 2 from J; bases not matched to a gene: 7. This CDR3 comprises 15 residues. Germline lookup yields CDR1 MNHEY and CDR2 SVGAGI. CDR3 bases: TGTGCCAGCAGTTTCTCACAGGGGCGAAACACTGAAGCTTTCTTT. Translation gives CASSFSQGRNTEAFF.

The V call is TRBV30, the J call TRBJ2-7; 8 positions agree with TRBD1. The CDR3 consists of 13 residues. The V gene end was trimmed by 3 bases and the J gene end by 2 bases; junction bases not matched to a gene: 3. From germline, CDR1 is GTSNPN and CDR2 SVGIG (reference sequence). CDR3 in amino acids: CAWRGQGAYEQYF. The CDR3 bases are TGTGCCTGGAGAGGACAGGGAGCCTACGAGCAGTACTTC.

This rearrangement joins TRBV7-2 to TRBJ2-3; TRBD2 is a possible D gene (6 bases). In germline, CDR1 is SGHTA, CDR2 FQGNSA. The CDR3 has 17 amino acids. V lost 4 bases and J lost 2, with 19 bases in between. The CDR3 sequence is CASSSSQGGGITDTQYF. DNA for the CDR3: TGTGCCAGCAGCTCCTCGCAGGGTGGGGGGATCACAGATACGCAGTATTTT. Supplemented by reference TRBV7-2 and TRBJ2-3, the full variable domain reads GAGVSQSPSNKVTEKGKDVELRCDPISGHTALYWYRQSLGQGLEFLIYFQGNSAPDKSGLPSDRFSAERTGGSVSTLTIQRTQQEDSAVYLCASSSSQGGGITDTQYFGPGTRLTVL.

The gene calls are TRBV28 and TRBJ1-2; 11 bases are shared with TRBD1. In germline, CDR1 is MDHEN, CDR2 SYDVKM. The ends lost 6 bases at V and 2 bases at J; junction bases unmatched: 11. This CDR3 is 17 amino acids long. The CDR3 reads CASRPGQGEKLNYGYTF. The CDR3 DNA reads TGTGCCAGCAGGCCGGGACAGGGGGAAAAATTAAACTATGGCTACACCTTC.

The V and J genes are TRBV11-2 and TRBJ2-1; tentatively, D is TRBD1 (6 bases). V dropped 0 bases and J dropped 10 bases, with 13 bases sitting between them. Germline CDR1 and CDR2: SGHAT and FQNNGV. This CDR3 has 14 residues. CDR3 sequence reads: CASSLDLGGREQFF. CDR3 DNA sequence: TGTGCCAGCAGCTTAGATCTTGGGGGCAGAGAGCAGTTCTTC.

The chain has TRBV10-3 and TRBJ1-1, with D unresolved. Trimming pared 6 bases from V and 3 bases from J, leaving 11 bases between. The CDR3 loop spans 13 amino acids. CDR1 and CDR2 from the germline V gene are ENHRY and SYGVKD. The CDR3 protein is CAIRDGQDTEAFF. Written as DNA, the CDR3 is TGTGCCATCAGGGACGGGCAGGACACTGAAGCTTTCTTT.

The CDR3 loop is CSVAGYGGSSYEQYF. The CDR3 bases are TGCAGCGTTGCGGGGTATGGGGGCAGCTCCTACGAGCAGTACTTC. The chain combines TRBV29-1 with TRBJ2-7; weak D call: TRBD1 (6 bases). The CDR3 totals 15 residues. The germline gives CDR1 SQVTM, CDR2 ANQGSEA. Deletions cut 4 bases from V and 0 bases from J, with 16 bases between.

The V and J genes are TRBV4-1 and TRBJ1-4; the D gene is possibly TRBD1 (5 bases). The germline V gene has CDR1 MGHRA and CDR2 YSYEKL. The germline V and J ends were trimmed by 2 bases and 4 bases, with 8 bases remaining between them. The CDR3 totals 14 residues. In DNA, the CDR3 is TGCGCCAGCAGCCAACGGGACGGTAATGAAAAACTGTTTTTT. Its translation: CASSQRDGNEKLFF.